Presented here are 30 T cell receptor beta chains from one specimen sequenced in a study of CD4+ T cells in melanoma. The data were produced by immunoSEQ multiplex PCR, yet TCRdb's version contains in-frame clones alone and is incomplete. Here the sample spans 13,000 to 15,000 clones, about 71% being singletons. Material for sequencing was cells from a culture (not recorded whether cultured in vitro). The receptors here all came from a human donor with melanoma.

The CDR3: CASSEQVYEQYF. The DNA of the CDR3 is TGTGCCAGCAGTGAACAGGTTTACGAGCAGTACTTC. J is TRBJ2-7 and V is TRBV6-1; D not certain. V dropped 2 bases and J dropped 4 bases, with 6 bases sitting between them. Germline V lookup: CDR1 MNHNS, CDR2 SASEGT. The CDR3 extends over 12 amino acids.

The gene calls are TRBV5-1 and TRBJ2-1; D may be TRBD1 or TRBD2 (6 bases each). The CDR3 is made up of 16 amino acids. The V gene's germline CDR1 is SGHRS and CDR2 YFSETQ. V was clipped by 0 bases and J by 9 bases, with 19 bases between them. The CDR3: CASSLGGGHPSAEQFF. Here the CDR3 DNA reads TGCGCCAGCAGCTTGGGTGGGGGGCACCCGTCGGCTGAGCAGTTCTTC.

The rearrangement uses TRBV19 and TRBJ1-5, with D unresolved. The CDR3 is made up of 15 amino acids. The germline V and J ends were trimmed by 2 bases and 2 bases, with 10 bases remaining between them. Germline CDR1 and CDR2: LNHDA and SQIVND (reference sequence). The CDR3 sequence: CASSIFGQGNQPQHF. Written as DNA, the CDR3 is TGTGCCAGTAGTATATTCGGGCAGGGCAATCAGCCCCAGCATTTT.

On this clone itself: At one boundary the junction diverges from the germline segment, which might be a read error. The chain combines TRBV30 with TRBJ1-4; D is ambiguous. The CDR3 is 16 amino acids. Germline CDR1 and CDR2: GTSNPN and SVGIG (reference sequence). CDR3 sequence (DNA): TGTGCCTGGAGTTCAATACTGGGGTCGGCTAAGGAAAAACTGTTTTTT. Amino acids: CAWSSILGSAKEKLFF.

CDR3 coding DNA: TGTGCCAGCAATGGGGGGAGCTCCCTAGGCTACACCTTC. Protein sequence: CASNGGSSLGYTF. The V gene is TRBV6-6, the J gene TRBJ1-2; TRBD1 is a possible D gene (5 bases). CDR1 and CDR2 (germline): MNHNY, SVGAGI (reference sequence). V dropped 7 bases and J dropped 8 bases, with 17 bases sitting between them. The CDR3 length is 13 residues.

The chain is built from TRBV11-2 and TRBJ1-3, with D possibly being TRBD1 (5 bases). This CDR3 comprises 16 residues. The V end was cut by 4 bases, the J end by 4 bases, with 17 bases between. Germline loops: CDR1 SGHAT, CDR2 FQNNGV. The DNA for the CDR3 is TGTGCCAGCAGCTCCCCCTTCCCCGGGGGAGGAAACACCATATATTTT. Amino acid sequence: CASSSPFPGGGNTIYF.

V and J are TRBV2 and TRBJ1-2; D may be TRBD1 (6 bases). The CDR3 covers 14 residues. Germline values: CDR1 SNHLY, CDR2 FYNNEI. The V end was cut by 6 bases, the J end by 8 bases, with 19 bases between. CDR3 sequence reads: CASRRDTGYAGYTF. Here the CDR3 DNA reads TGTGCCAGCAGACGGGACACGGGATATGCAGGCTACACCTTC.

Worth noting for this clone: This sample also contains other DNA sequences that code for the same CDR3. The J gene is TRBJ1-1, the V gene TRBV30; no clear D. The V end was cut by 2 bases, the J end by 0 bases, with 4 bases between. CDR3 length equals 12 residues. The germline CDR1 and CDR2 sequences are GTSNPN and SVGIG (reference sequence). The CDR3 is CAWSRMNTEAFF. CDR3 nucleotide sequence: TGTGCCTGGAGTAGGATGAACACTGAAGCTTTCTTT. The entire variable domain, with the rest obtained from reference TRBV30 and TRBJ1-1, is as follows: SQTIHQWPATLVQPVGSPLSLECTVEGTSNPNLYWYRQAAGRGLQLLFYSVGIGQISSEVPQNLSASRPQDRQFILSSKKLLLSDSGFYLCAWSRMNTEAFFGQGTRLTVV.

The chain couples TRBV6-1 to TRBJ2-3, with 7 positions matching TRBD1. Looked up from germline, CDR1 is MNHNS and CDR2 is SASEGT. This CDR3 is built from 14 residues. The V segment lost 10 bases and the J segment 4 bases; nucleotides outside the gene matches: 11. The chain's CDR3 is CATREQGLADTQYF. The CDR3 nucleotides are TGTGCCACCCGAGAACAGGGGCTTGCAGATACGCAGTATTTT.

The CDR3 spells CASSESQGKETQYF. In DNA, the CDR3 is TGCGCCAGCAGTGAGTCACAGGGGAAGGAGACCCAGTACTTC. The V gene is TRBV10-1, the J gene TRBJ2-5; 7 bases align to TRBD1. CDR3 size: 14 residues. The trim removed 0 bases at V and 5 bases at J, leaving 3 bases unmatched. Germline loops: CDR1 WNHNN, CDR2 SYGVQD (reference sequence).

The J gene is TRBJ1-5, the V gene TRBV2; D not resolved. CDR3 size: 13 residues. V dropped 1 base and J dropped 5 bases, with 6 bases sitting between them. From germline, CDR1 is SNHLY and CDR2 FYNNEI. This CDR3 is CASSEDSHQPQHF. The DNA of the CDR3 is TGTGCCAGCAGTGAAGACAGTCATCAGCCCCAGCATTTT.

J is TRBJ2-5 and V is TRBV7-6; TRBD2 matches at 13 bases. The V gene's germline CDR1 is SGHVS and CDR2 FNYEAQ. Trimming at V came to 3 bases and at J to 7 bases, leaving 5 bases not matched to a gene. There are 15 residues in the CDR3. CDR3 region: CASSLTSGGQGTQYF. CDR3 DNA sequence: TGTGCCAGCAGCTTGACTAGCGGGGGGCAGGGGACCCAGTACTTC.

The CDR3 sequence: CASSQTADRGRESPLHF. The CDR3 DNA sequence: TGCGCCAGCAGCCAAACAGCGGACAGGGGGCGAGAATCACCCCTCCACTTT. The chain links TRBV4-1 to TRBJ1-6; 11 bases align to TRBD1. The ends lost 2 bases at V and 10 bases at J; junction bases unmatched: 10. CDR3 length: 17 residues. Germline-derived CDR1 and CDR2 are MGHRA and YSYEKL.

V usage is TRBV4-2 and J usage is TRBJ1-5; D might be TRBD1 (6 bases). There are 14 residues in the CDR3. CDR1 is LGHNA and CDR2 is YNFKEQ in the germline V gene. V dropped 2 bases and J dropped 5 bases, with 10 bases sitting between them. Written as DNA, the CDR3 is TGTGCCAGCAGCCAAACGGGGGCTCATCAGCCCCAGCATTTT. It specifies CASSQTGAHQPQHF.

The CDR3 spells CASSSLVNTEAFF. DNA of the CDR3: TGTGCCAGCAGTTCCCTTGTGAACACTGAAGCTTTCTTT. The rearrangement links TRBV6-6 to TRBJ1-1; no clear D. CDR3 length equals 13 residues. The germline V gene encodes CDR1 MNHNY and CDR2 SVGAGI (reference sequence). Trimming pared 4 bases from V and 0 bases from J, leaving 6 bases between.

V and J are TRBV2 and TRBJ1-6; D may be TRBD1 (6 bases). CDR1 is SNHLY, CDR2 FYNNEI, per germline. The V end was cut by 6 bases, the J end by 7 bases, with 19 bases between. There are 16 residues in the CDR3. CDR3 sequence (DNA): TGTGCCAGCAGCCGGACAGCTATCTTTGAGAATTCACCCCTCCACTTT. Translated, it gives CASSRTAIFENSPLHF.

The chain has TRBV4-1 and TRBJ2-2; TRBD2 matches 10 bases. The V gene's germline CDR1 is MGHRA and CDR2 YSYEKL. V shed 2 bases and J 4 bases; nucleotides not matched to a gene: 7. This CDR3 comprises 17 residues. The CDR3 spells CASSQLSGGAGTGELFF. The CDR3 bases are TGCGCCAGCAGCCAACTGAGCGGGGGGGCAGGCACCGGGGAGCTGTTTTTT.

The chain has TRBV2 and TRBJ2-5; D unresolved. With 6 bases removed from V and 1 base from J, the gap between germline ends came to 6 bases. The CDR3 is 12 residues long. Germline lookup yields CDR1 SNHLY and CDR2 FYNNEI. The CDR3 bases are TGTGCCAGCAGGGAAATCCAAGAGACCCAGTACTTC. Encoded protein: CASREIQETQYF.

CDR3 nucleotides: TGTGCCAGCAGCGAACAGGGGGCAATAGGAAACACCATATATTTT. It codes for CASSEQGAIGNTIYF. The chain combines TRBV2 with TRBJ1-3; the match to TRBD1 covers 9 bases. V was clipped by 6 bases and J by 4 bases; unmatched bases: 7. The germline V gene has CDR1 SNHLY and CDR2 FYNNEI. The CDR3 covers 15 residues.

The rearrangement joins TRBV7-9 to TRBJ1-4; D ambiguous. The CDR3 spans 14 residues. Trimming removed 5 bases at V and 0 bases at J, with 7 bases between. The germline V gene encodes CDR1 SEHNR and CDR2 FQNEAQ (reference sequence). The CDR3 protein is CASSRHSTNEKLFF. CDR3 nucleotide sequence: TGTGCCAGCAGCCGACATTCAACTAATGAAAAACTGTTTTTT. Together with reference TRBV7-9 and TRBJ1-4, the CDR3 gives the full variable domain: DTGVSQNPRHKITKRGQNVTFRCDPISEHNRLYWYRQTLGQGPEFLTYFQNEAQLEKSRLLSDRFSAERPKGSFSTLEIQRTEQGDSAMYLCASSRHSTNEKLFFGSGTQLSVL.

This clone was seen only once. The chain links TRBV9 to TRBJ1-4, with 7 bases aligning to TRBD1. The germline V gene encodes CDR1 SGDLS and CDR2 YYNGEE. The CDR3 contains 16 residues. The trim removed 4 bases at V and 6 bases at J, leaving 12 bases unmatched. CDR3 DNA: TGTGCCAGCAGCTCGACGACAGGGAAAAGGGATGAAAAACTGTTTTTT. Residues: CASSSTTGKRDEKLFF.

The V gene is TRBV21-1, the J gene TRBJ2-1. TRBV21-1 is an annotated pseudogene. This CDR3 contains 9 residues. The CDR3: CASSNEQFF. CDR3 sequence (DNA): TGTGCCAGCAGCAATGAGCAGTTCTTC.

V is TRBV2 and J is TRBJ1-1; D remains unclear. The germline gives CDR1 SNHLY, CDR2 FYNNEI. V lost 6 bases and J 4 bases, leaving 9 bases between the germline ends. The CDR3 extends over 12 amino acids. CDR3 DNA: TGTGCCAGCAGCTTAACTCCCACTGAAGCTTTCTTT. Amino acid sequence: CASSLTPTEAFF. Combining the CDR3 with reference TRBV2 and TRBJ1-1 gives the whole variable domain EPEVTQTPSHQVTQMGQEVILRCVPISNHLYFYWYRQILGQKVEFLVSFYNNEISEKSEIFDDQFSVERPDGSNFTLKIRSTKLEDSAMYFCASSLTPTEAFFGQGTRLTVV.

This clone turned up a few times. The rearrangement joins TRBV5-4 to TRBJ2-2; D is possibly TRBD1 or TRBD2 (5 bases each). Germline V CDR1 and CDR2: SGHNT, YYREEE (reference sequence). V gave up 3 bases and J gave up 6 bases, with 18 bases separating them. The CDR3 has 16 residues. As DNA, the CDR3 is TGTGCCAGCAGCTCCTCGGGGCGCCGGGACGCCGGGGAGCTGTTTTTT. Translating it yields CASSSSGRRDAGELFF.

The chain has TRBV4-1 and TRBJ2-2; the match to TRBD2 covers 7 bases. V dropped 1 base and J dropped 1; count of bases not matched to a gene: 3. CDR1 and CDR2 (germline): MGHRA, YSYEKL. CDR3 length: 16 amino acids. This CDR3 reads CASSQVLAKNTGELFF. The CDR3 nucleotides read TGCGCCAGCAGCCAAGTACTAGCGAAGAACACCGGGGAGCTGTTTTTT.

The V gene is TRBV5-1, the J gene TRBJ2-2, with 13 bases that match TRBD2. This CDR3 is 15 amino acids long. The V gene end was trimmed by 5 bases and the J gene end by 6 bases; junction bases not matched to a gene: 4. The germline V gene encodes CDR1 SGHRS and CDR2 YFSETQ. The chain's CDR3 is CASRKGLAGPGELFF. In DNA, the CDR3 is TGCGCCAGCAGAAAGGGACTAGCGGGGCCCGGGGAGCTGTTTTTT. Full variable domain (rest looked up from reference TRBV5-1 and TRBJ2-2): KAGVTQTPRYLIKTRGQQVTLSCSPISGHRSVSWYQQTPGQGLQFLFEYFSETQRNKGNFPGRFSGRQFSNSRSEMNVSTLELGDSALYLCASRKGLAGPGELFFGEGSRLTVL.

The chain is built from TRBV7-8 and TRBJ2-5; 9 bases agree with TRBD1. The trim removed 2 bases at V and 5 bases at J, leaving 6 bases unmatched. The germline CDR1 and CDR2 sequences are SGHVS and FQNEAQ. The CDR3 has 15 residues. CDR3 DNA sequence: TGTGCCAGCAGCTTAACGGGACAGGGTGGGGAGACCCAGTACTTC. This encodes CASSLTGQGGETQYF.

The chain carries TRBV27 and TRBJ2-7, with a possible D match to TRBD1 (6 bases). From germline, CDR1 is MNHEY and CDR2 SMNVEV (reference sequence). Trimming took 2 bases from V and 1 from J, leaving 9 bases between them. There are 14 residues in the CDR3. Here the CDR3 reads CASSLNGQSYEQYF. In DNA form, the CDR3 reads TGTGCCAGCAGTTTAAATGGACAGTCCTACGAGCAGTACTTC.

The V call is TRBV11-2, the J call TRBJ1-3; no clear D gene. The length of the CDR3 is 16 residues. The V and J ends lost 5 bases and 0 bases respectively, with 14 bases between them. In germline, CDR1 is SGHAT, CDR2 FQNNGV. CDR3 nucleotide sequence: TGTGCCAGCAGCCCCACCGGGTTCTACTCTGGAAACACCATATATTTT. Protein: CASSPTGFYSGNTIYF.

The CDR3 loop is CAWRNRIKGNTIYF. The CDR3, as DNA: TGTGCCTGGAGGAACAGGATCAAAGGAAACACCATATATTTT. This rearrangement joins TRBV30 to TRBJ1-3; maybe TRBD1 (5 bases). In germline, CDR1 is GTSNPN, CDR2 SVGIG (reference sequence). CDR3 length equals 14 residues. The V gene lost 3 bases and the J gene lost 4 bases, with 13 bases spanning the gap.